Below, 27 T cell receptor beta chains from the same sample are listed, as sequenced in a study of OX40 agonist ivuxolimab in advanced cancers. Profiled with immunoSEQ multiplex PCR; TCRdb holds only in-frame clones, not every one. The sample carries tens of thousands of clones, about 89% recorded once. The sample consisted of CD4+ or CD8+ T cells sorted from blood, taken in a trial of the OX40 agonist ivuxolimab. These receptors all stem from an adult with an advanced solid tumor such as melanoma, head and neck, liver or kidney cancer.

This clone has just one count. The chain uses TRBV28 and TRBJ1-1, with a weak D call TRBD1 (5 bases). CDR1 and CDR2 from the germline V gene are MDHEN and SYDVKM. V lost 4 bases and J 5 bases, leaving 20 bases between the germline ends. The CDR3 extends over 16 amino acids. CDR3 residues: CASSSPWTLEGTEAFF. CDR3 bases: TGTGCCAGCAGTTCCCCGTGGACATTGGAGGGGACTGAAGCTTTCTTT.

This clone occurred a few times. The rearrangement uses TRBV5-6 and TRBJ1-2, with 9 bases aligning to TRBD1. Per germline, CDR1 SGHDT and CDR2 YYEEEE. V was clipped by 6 bases and J by 3 bases; unmatched bases: 6. This CDR3 comprises 14 residues. The CDR3 sequence: CASIGTGSDYGYTF. The CDR3 nucleotides are TGTGCCAGCATTGGGACAGGGTCGGACTATGGCTACACCTTC.

The CDR3 loop is CASSYSGAATDTQYF. DNA for the CDR3: TGTGCCAGCAGTTACTCGGGGGCGGCTACAGATACGCAGTATTTT. The chain links TRBV6-6 to TRBJ2-3; a weak D match, TRBD1 (6 bases). V gave up 0 bases and J gave up 3 bases, with 10 bases separating them. CDR1 is MNHNY and CDR2 is SVGAGI in the germline V gene (reference sequence). The CDR3 sequence is 15 residues long.

CDR3 sequence: CASRDSSYEQYV. DNA for the CDR3: TGCGCCAGCCGAGACAGTTCCTACGAGCAGTACGTC. The chain recombines TRBV10-2 with TRBJ2-7; the D gene is possibly TRBD1 (5 bases). This CDR3 is 12 amino acids long. Trimming left V 8 bases short and J 1 base short, with 9 bases between. From germline, CDR1 is WSHSY and CDR2 SAAADI.

The rearrangement links TRBV9 to TRBJ2-2; D possibly corresponds to TRBD2 (6 bases). V was clipped by 0 bases and J by 0 bases, with 6 bases between them. Germline V gene sequence: CDR1 SGDLS, CDR2 YYNGEE. This CDR3 comprises 15 residues. CDR3 DNA sequence: TGTGCCAGCAGCGTAGGGGAGGCGAACACCGGGGAGCTGTTTTTT. This gives the protein CASSVGEANTGELFF.

In DNA form, the CDR3 reads TGTGCCAGCAGTGACGGGACTAGTGGGGCAGATACGCAGTATTTT. Translation: CASSDGTSGADTQYF. The V gene is TRBV6-4, the J gene TRBJ2-3; 8 bases are a match to TRBD2. Looked up from germline, CDR1 is MRHNA and CDR2 is SNTAGT. The CDR3 has 15 residues. V dropped 2 bases and J dropped 4; count of bases not matched to a gene: 5.

This rearrangement joins TRBV2 to TRBJ2-7, with 7 bases identical to TRBD2. CDR1 SNHLY and CDR2 FYNNEI come from the germline V gene. Unmatched junction bases numbered 7, after V lost 3 bases and J lost 2 bases. This CDR3 is 15 amino acids long. CDR3 sequence: CASSDLGGGTYEQYV. The CDR3 nucleotides are TGTGCCAGCAGTGATCTTGGCGGGGGAACCTACGAGCAGTACGTC.

The CDR3 reads CASNPSGGNNYGYTF. Here the CDR3 DNA reads TGTGCCAGCAACCCATCAGGGGGGAATAACTATGGCTACACCTTC. The gene calls are TRBV5-4 and TRBJ1-2; 7 nucleotides align to TRBD1. Germline trimming cut 6 bases from V and 1 base from J; bases unmatched to any gene: 9. CDR1 SGHNT and CDR2 YYREEE come from the germline V gene (reference sequence). The CDR3 totals 15 residues.

This chain links TRBV4-2 with TRBJ1-2, with 7 bases identical to TRBD1. V dropped 0 bases and J dropped 4; count of bases not matched to a gene: 5. Germline-derived CDR1 and CDR2 are LGHNA and YNFKEQ. The CDR3 covers 15 residues. The CDR3 is CASSQDPGTVYGYTF. DNA for the CDR3: TGTGCCAGCAGCCAAGATCCCGGGACAGTCTATGGCTACACCTTC.

This clone was detected a few times. The V call is TRBV30, the J call TRBJ1-5; 9 bases match TRBD1. V was pared by 0 bases and J by 6 bases, with 3 bases of the junction left unmatched. Looked up from germline, CDR1 is GTSNPN and CDR2 is SVGIG (reference sequence). The length of the CDR3 is 14 residues. CDR3: CAWSVGQGFQPQHF. The CDR3 DNA reads TGTGCCTGGAGTGTGGGACAGGGATTTCAGCCCCAGCATTTT.

The rearrangement links TRBV9 to TRBJ1-1, with TRBD1 identical over 9 bases. Per germline, CDR1 SGDLS and CDR2 YYNGEE. The length of the CDR3 is 16 residues. The J segment lost 1 base and the V segment lost 4 bases, leaving 8 bases of the junction unmatched. CDR3 residues: CASSPRDREGNTEAFF. The CDR3 DNA reads TGTGCCAGCAGCCCTAGGGACAGGGAGGGGAACACTGAAGCTTTCTTT.

V usage is TRBV6-6 and J usage is TRBJ2-3; D is unclear. V gave up 6 bases and J gave up 2 bases, with 0 bases separating them. This CDR3 contains 10 residues. From germline, CDR1 is MNHNY and CDR2 SVGAGI (reference sequence). CDR3 bases: TGTGCCAGCAGCACAGATACGCAGTATTTT. This encodes CASSTDTQYF.

The chain links TRBV28 to TRBJ2-2; D is unclear. Trimming left V 3 bases short and J 4 bases short, with 9 bases between. The CDR3 is made up of 14 amino acids. CDR1 and CDR2 (germline): MDHEN, SYDVKM. The CDR3 spells CASSLGKGTGELFF. In DNA, the CDR3 is TGTGCCAGCAGTTTGGGCAAGGGCACCGGGGAGCTGTTTTTT.

This chain joins TRBV6-4 and TRBJ2-5; D ambiguous. Germline V CDR1 and CDR2: MRHNA, SNTAGT. Trimming removed 9 bases at V and 4 bases at J, with 6 bases between. CDR3 length: 10 residues. CDR3 sequence: CARLSETQYF. The CDR3 coding sequence is TGTGCCAGACTATCAGAGACCCAGTACTTC.

The chain recombines TRBV6-5 with TRBJ1-2; TRBD1 aligns across 8 bases. The CDR3 totals 13 residues. The V and J ends lost 6 bases and 8 bases, in that order; junction bases with no gene match: 8. Germline V CDR1 and CDR2: MNHEY, SVGAGI. CDR3 coding DNA: TGTGCCAGCAGCAACGCAGGGGGCGGAGGCTACACCTTC. Translated, it gives CASSNAGGGGYTF.

The chain employs TRBV5-1 and TRBJ2-1, with a possible D match to TRBD1 (5 bases). With 4 bases removed from V and 7 bases from J, the gap between germline ends came to 9 bases. Germline CDR1 reads SGHRS; CDR2 reads YFSETQ. This CDR3 contains 12 residues. CDR3 loop: CASSMGPNEQFF. The CDR3 nucleotides are TGCGCCAGCAGCATGGGGCCAAATGAGCAGTTCTTC.

This clone was counted a few times. V and J are TRBV27 and TRBJ1-6, with a weak D call TRBD1 (5 bases). V was trimmed by 6 bases and J by 4 bases, leaving 7 bases between them. The CDR3 is 13 residues long. CDR1 and CDR2 (germline): MNHEY, SMNVEV (reference sequence). The CDR3 DNA reads as TGTGCCAGCAGAGGGGAATATAATTCACCCCTCCACTTT. Translated: CASRGEYNSPLHF.

The rearrangement joins TRBV7-2 to TRBJ2-7, with D possibly TRBD2 on 5 matching bases. The germline V and J ends were trimmed by 1 base and 3 bases, with 7 bases remaining between them. The CDR3 runs 13 residues. Per the germline V gene, CDR1 is SGHTA and CDR2 is FQGNSA. Written as DNA, the CDR3 is TGTGCCAGCAGCTTAGGCGGGCTCTACGAGCAGTACTTC. It encodes CASSLGGLYEQYF.

J is TRBJ2-3 and V is TRBV6-1, with 8 nucleotides matching TRBD1. Losses at the gene ends were 3 bases for V and 5 bases for J; bases not matched to a gene: 10. Germline-derived CDR1 and CDR2 are MNHNS and SASEGT. CDR3 length equals 16 residues. The CDR3 spells CASSETGAASQDTQYF. As DNA, the CDR3 is TGTGCCAGCAGTGAGACAGGGGCCGCCTCGCAAGATACGCAGTATTTT.

The rearrangement links TRBV11-3 to TRBJ2-5; a possible D gene is TRBD2 (5 bases). V was shortened by 8 bases and J by 4 bases, with 14 bases between the two germline ends. The CDR3 spans 13 residues. Germline V lookup: CDR1 SGHNT, CDR2 YENEEA. CDR3 sequence (DNA): TGTGCCAGCGGGGAGAGATTCGGAGAGACCCAGTACTTC. Its translation: CASGERFGETQYF.

CDR3 region: CAISVTLNTGELFF. As DNA, the CDR3 is TGTGCCATCAGTGTTACTCTGAACACCGGGGAGCTGTTTTTT. The rearrangement uses TRBV10-3 and TRBJ2-2; no firm D call. Germline V gene data show CDR1 as ENHRY and CDR2 as SYGVKD. V lost 4 bases to trimming and J lost 1 base, with 7 bases between them. The CDR3 is 14 residues long.

The chain joins TRBV7-9 to TRBJ2-7; 11 bases agree with TRBD1. Germline lookup yields CDR1 SEHNR and CDR2 FQNEAQ (reference sequence). J was trimmed by 1 base and V by 5 bases; bases with no gene match: 7. CDR3 length: 16 amino acids. The CDR3 spells CASSLGQGAFSYEQYF. The DNA of the CDR3 is TGTGCCAGCAGCCTTGGACAGGGGGCGTTTTCCTACGAGCAGTACTTC. Complete variable domain (other parts from reference TRBV7-9 and TRBJ2-7): DTGVSQNPRHKITKRGQNVTFRCDPISEHNRLYWYRQTLGQGPEFLTYFQNEAQLEKSRLLSDRFSAERPKGSFSTLEIQRTEQGDSAMYLCASSLGQGAFSYEQYFGPGTRLTVT.

This chain links TRBV19 with TRBJ1-2; no definite D call. CDR1 and CDR2 from the germline V gene are LNHDA and SQIVND (reference sequence). The CDR3 is made up of 17 amino acids. V lost 0 bases and J lost 6, with 20 bases in between. The CDR3 spells CASSIEGSGRQRNGYTF. The DNA of the CDR3 is TGTGCCAGTAGTATAGAAGGTTCGGGCAGACAACGGAATGGCTACACCTTC.

The chain joins TRBV9 to TRBJ2-7, with D tentatively TRBD1 (5 bases). Per germline, CDR1 SGDLS and CDR2 YYNGEE. The CDR3 has 16 amino acids. Trimming cost V 0 bases and J 3 bases, with 16 bases left between them. CDR3 bases: TGTGCCAGCAGCGTAGGGGTGGTGGGCAGGGACTACGAGCAGTACTTC. It codes for CASSVGVVGRDYEQYF. The full variable domain, completed using reference TRBV9 and TRBJ2-7, is DSGVTQTPKHLITATGQRVTLRCSPRSGDLSVYWYQQSLDQGLQFLIQYYNGEERAKGNILERFSAQQFPDLHSELNLSSLELGDSALYFCASSVGVVGRDYEQYFGPGTRLTVT.

V usage is TRBV28 and J usage is TRBJ2-7; TRBD1 aligns across 7 bases. V lost 5 bases and J lost 2; bases outside the gene matches: 12. The CDR3 sequence is 16 residues long. Germline V CDR1 and CDR2: MDHEN, SYDVKM. CDR3 protein: CASSTPTGTVPYEQYF. DNA for the CDR3: TGTGCCAGCAGTACCCCCACCGGGACAGTCCCCTACGAGCAGTACTTC.

The chain recombines TRBV15 with TRBJ2-1; D gene unclear. V was cut by 8 bases and J by 4 bases, with 12 bases left in between. Looked up from germline, CDR1 is LNHNV and CDR2 is YYDKDF (reference sequence). The CDR3 sequence is 13 residues long. Here the CDR3 DNA reads TGTGCCACCGAAGAGGCGGCTTACAATGAGCAGTTCTTC. Amino acid sequence: CATEEAAYNEQFF.

The gene calls are TRBV7-2 and TRBJ2-5, with a possible D match to TRBD1 (5 bases). CDR3 size: 14 residues. Germline CDR1 reads SGHTA; CDR2 reads FQGNSA. Trimming left V 4 bases short and J 0 bases short, with 9 bases between. CDR3 nucleotide sequence: TGTGCCAGCAGCTCAACAGGAAACCAAGAGACCCAGTACTTC. It translates to CASSSTGNQETQYF.